The rows below give T cell receptor beta chains drawn from one sample of a study of CD8 T cells in ankylosing spondylitis. TCRdb reanalysed the 5' RACE reads using MiXCR and keeps one entry per CDR3 protein. The data contain 250,000 to 350,000 distinct CDR3 sequences, roughly 8% of them singletons. Material for sequencing was blood, either unsorted or a sorted T cell fraction (not recorded which). The receptors were gathered from a male donor with ankylosing spondylitis. Both conserved end residues are part of each CDR3. The D gene is left open where the match is weak. The size of a clone is reported for some rows only, either as once, few or many, or as a class for expanded clones.

J gene	V gene	D gene	clone size	CDR3 DNA	CDR3 protein
TRBJ2-3	TRBV7-3	NA	NA	TGTGCCAGCAGCCCCAAGGTTCGCACAGATACGCAGTATTTT	CASSPKVRTDTQYF
TRBJ2-5	TRBV5-1	TRBD1	many	TGCGCCAGCAGCTTGTCACTCGCGGGGACAGGACAAGAGACCCAGTACTTC	CASSLSLAGTGQETQYF
TRBJ2-7	TRBV3-1	TRBD2	NA	TGTGCCAGCAGCCAAGATCCCCCGGGAGGGTGGTACGAGCAGTACTTC	CASSQDPPGGWYEQYF
TRBJ2-7	TRBV9	TRBD2	once	TGTGCCAGCAGCGTAGCTAGCGGGAGTGTGTACGAGCAGTACTTC	CASSVASGSVYEQYF
TRBJ2-3	TRBV10-3	TRBD2	many	TGTGCCATCAGTGTATGGCTAGCGGGGAACACAGATACGCAGTATTTT	CAISVWLAGNTDTQYF
TRBJ1-4	TRBV4-3	NA	NA	TGCGCCAGCAGCCAGGGACCGGCGGATGAAAAACTGTTTTTT	CASSQGPADEKLFF
TRBJ1-3	TRBV18	NA	NA	TGTGCCAGCTCACCGCAGGACTCTGGAAACACCATATATTTT	CASSPQDSGNTIYF
TRBJ2-3	TRBV29-1	TRBD2	NA	TGCAGCGTTGAAGTAGCGGGAGCCCCAGATACGCAGTATTTT	CSVEVAGAPDTQYF
TRBJ2-1	TRBV20-1	TRBD1	many	TGCAGTGTAAGCGCCGGGACAGGGATCGATGAGCAGTTCTTC	CSVSAGTGIDEQFF
TRBJ1-5	TRBV9	NA	many	TGTGCCAGCAGCGAAGGGCAGGGAGGCAATCAGCCCCAGCATTTT	CASSEGQGGNQPQHF
TRBJ2-1	TRBV4-3	TRBD2	few	TGCGCCAGCAGCCGTAATGAACTAGCGGGAGGTAATGAGCAGTTCTTC	CASSRNELAGGNEQFF
TRBJ2-1	TRBV11-2	NA	many	TGTGCCAGCAGCTTCCCCGTTAGCGGCTCCTACAATGAGCAGTTCTTC	CASSFPVSGSYNEQFF
TRBJ2-2	TRBV5-5	TRBD1	few	TGTGCCAGCAGCACGGGGACAGGCTTTCTCGCCGGGGAGCTGTTTTTT	CASSTGTGFLAGELFF
TRBJ1-1	TRBV27	NA	NA	TGTGCCAGCAGTGATTGGACAGACGAAGCTTTCTTT	CASSDWTDEAFF
TRBJ1-2	TRBV28	NA	few	TGTGCCAGCAGCTATGACACCTATGGCTACACCTTC	CASSYDTYGYTF
TRBJ2-7	TRBV28	NA	NA	TGTGCCAGCGGTACCCGACAGAGGTACGAGCAGTACTTC	CASGTRQRYEQYF
TRBJ2-7	TRBV4-2	NA	few	TGTGCCAGCAGCCAAGATGGAGTAGGGTGGGGCCAATACGAGCAGTACTTC	CASSQDGVGWGQYEQYF
TRBJ2-7	TRBV7-9	NA	few	TGTGCCAGCAGCTTTATCAGTTGGGACGAGCAGTACTTC	CASSFISWDEQYF
TRBJ2-4	TRBV12-3/TRBV12-4	NA	many	TGTGCCAGCAGTTTAGGCGTACCCCCAAACATTCAGTACTTC	CASSLGVPPNIQYF
TRBJ1-5	TRBV9	NA	many	TGTGCCAGCAGCGCTTCGGGGGGAGGGACCCAGCATTTT	CASSASGGGTQHF
TRBJ1-6	TRBV5-5	NA	many	TGTGCCAGCAGCTTGGTTTTCGCTTCTAGGACTGTTGATTCACCCCTCCACTTT	CASSLVFASRTVDSPLHF
TRBJ2-1	TRBV3-1	NA	few	TGTGCCAGCAGCGCAAGGAGGAATGAGCAGTTCTTC	CASSARRNEQFF
TRBJ2-1	TRBV3-1	TRBD2	NA	TGTGCCAGCAGCCAGAGTCGCGGGAGGTACAATGAGCAGTTCTTC	CASSQSRGRYNEQFF
TRBJ2-1	TRBV29-1	TRBD2	many	TGCAGCGTTTGGGGGACTAGTAGTATTGAGCAGTTCTTC	CSVWGTSSIEQFF
TRBJ1-5	TRBV24-1	NA	few	TGTGCCACCAGTGATTCAGCCATCGGGGGCCAGCCCCAGCATTTT	CATSDSAIGGQPQHF
TRBJ1-5	TRBV20-1	NA	many	TGCAGTGCTAGAGATCTGATAGGGGGGGGCCGGCCTCAGCCCCAGCATTTT	CSARDLIGGGRPQPQHF
TRBJ2-7	TRBV4-2	NA	NA	TGTGCCAGCAGCCGGGCCCCCGGGACTTCCTCCTACGAGCAGTACTTC	CASSRAPGTSSYEQYF
TRBJ1-2	TRBV5-4	NA	NA	TGTGCCAGCACCCGGCTCTGGGGGAACTATGGCTACACCTTC	CASTRLWGNYGYTF
TRBJ1-5	TRBV7-2	TRBD1	few	TGTGCCAGCAGCCCCCGGACAGGGGGGCACCAGCCCCAGCATTTT	CASSPRTGGHQPQHF
TRBJ2-7	TRBV6-1	NA	few	TGTGCCAGCACCCCCCTGGGGGCGACCTACGAGCAGTACTTC	CASTPLGATYEQYF
TRBJ2-2	TRBV6-2/TRBV6-3	NA	NA	TGTGCCAGCAGCCGACCCGCCACCGGGGAGCTGTTTTTT	CASSRPATGELFF
TRBJ2-1	TRBV20-1	TRBD2	few	TGCAGTGCTCCTCGGGGCGGGAGCTACAATGAGCAGTTCTTC	CSAPRGGSYNEQFF
TRBJ1-5	TRBV7-2	TRBD1	few	TGTGCCAGCAGCTTAGTCGGACAGGAGAATCAGCCCCAGCATTTT	CASSLVGQENQPQHF
TRBJ2-3	TRBV5-1	TRBD2	NA	TGCGCCAGCAGCGCCGGGAGCGGGATCACAGATACGCAGTATTTT	CASSAGSGITDTQYF
TRBJ2-2	TRBV5-1	TRBD2	many	TGCGCCAGCAGCTTGCATCTTGCGGGAGGGGGCGTGGTGAACACCGGGGAGCTGTTTTTT	CASSLHLAGGGVVNTGELFF
TRBJ2-3	TRBV6-5	NA	few	TGTGCCAGCAGTTACGATCCGCGGGTCACAGATACGCAGTATTTT	CASSYDPRVTDTQYF
TRBJ1-2	TRBV28	TRBD1	NA	TGTGCCAGCAGTTTAAGCGGGACAGGGTATGGCTACACCTTC	CASSLSGTGYGYTF
TRBJ2-1	TRBV20-1	TRBD2	many	TGCAGTGCTAGAGTCCCAGCGGGAGGGTTCAATGAGCAGTTCTTC	CSARVPAGGFNEQFF
TRBJ2-3	TRBV29-1	NA	many	TGCAGCGTGGTGGACAGTCTACCATCTAGCACAGATACGCAGTATTTT	CSVVDSLPSSTDTQYF
TRBJ2-1	TRBV9	NA	NA	TGTGCCAGCAGCGTAGACGATGAGCAGTTCTTC	CASSVDDEQFF
TRBJ1-4	TRBV11-2	NA	few	TGTGCCAGCAGCTTAGTTCGGGGCACAAATGAAAAACTGTTTTTT	CASSLVRGTNEKLFF
TRBJ2-2	TRBV12-3/TRBV12-4	TRBD1	few	TGTGCCAGCAGTCCCTCGGACAGGGGCCACACCGGGGAGCTGTTTTTT	CASSPSDRGHTGELFF
TRBJ2-1	TRBV9	NA	NA	TGTGCCAGCAGCGGGGACGGCTACAATGAGCAGTTCTTC	CASSGDGYNEQFF
TRBJ1-4	TRBV2	NA	NA	TGTGCCAGCAGTGAGAAGACAGTGGTGAATGAAAAACTGTTTTTT	CASSEKTVVNEKLFF
TRBJ1-4	TRBV29-1	NA	NA	TGCAGCGTTGGGACGGCGAATGAAAAACTGTTTTTT	CSVGTANEKLFF
TRBJ1-1	TRBV2	NA	NA	TGTGCCAGCACCCCCTCCGTTTTCTTT	CASTPSVFF
TRBJ2-7	TRBV6-1	TRBD2	NA	TGTGCCACCTTGAGCGGGAAAGCCTACGAGCAGTACTTC	CATLSGKAYEQYF
TRBJ2-3	TRBV25-1	NA	NA	TGTGCCAGCGGAGCCCTGGGCCTAGATACGCAGTATTTT	CASGALGLDTQYF